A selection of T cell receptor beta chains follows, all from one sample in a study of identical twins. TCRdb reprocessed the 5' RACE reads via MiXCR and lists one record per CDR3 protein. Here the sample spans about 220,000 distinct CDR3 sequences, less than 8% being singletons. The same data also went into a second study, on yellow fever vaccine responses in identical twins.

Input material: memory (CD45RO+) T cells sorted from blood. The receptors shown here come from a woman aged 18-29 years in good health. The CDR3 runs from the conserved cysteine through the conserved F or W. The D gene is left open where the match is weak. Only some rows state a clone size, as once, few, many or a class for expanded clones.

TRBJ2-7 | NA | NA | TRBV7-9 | CASSLAGPQYF | TGTGCCAGCAGCTTAGCGGGCCCGCAGTACTTC
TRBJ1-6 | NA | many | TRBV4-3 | CASSAYYNSPLHF | TGCGCCAGCAGCGCTTACTATAATTCACCCCTCCACTTT
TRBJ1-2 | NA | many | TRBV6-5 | CAVGGSYGYTF | TGTGCCGTGGGGGGTAGCTATGGCTACACCTTC
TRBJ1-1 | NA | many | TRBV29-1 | CSVRIGPEAFF | TGCAGCGTGAGGATCGGGCCTGAAGCTTTCTTT
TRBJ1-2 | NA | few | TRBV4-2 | CASSPDTKLYGYTF | TGTGCCAGCAGCCCTGACACCAAGCTCTATGGCTACACCTTC
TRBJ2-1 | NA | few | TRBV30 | CAWSGSVSPTTSYNEQFF | TGTGCCTGGAGTGGATCGGTTAGTCCCACGACATCCTACAATGAGCAGTTCTTC
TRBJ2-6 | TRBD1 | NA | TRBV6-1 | CASSQQGAAAGANVLTF | TGTGCCAGCAGCCAGCAGGGGGCCGCAGCTGGGGCCAACGTCCTGACTTTC
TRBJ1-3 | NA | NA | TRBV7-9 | CASSLDSEGNTIYF | TGTGCCAGCAGCTTAGATTCAGAAGGAAACACCATATATTTT
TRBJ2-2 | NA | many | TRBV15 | CATSTGTAHGELFF | TGTGCCACCAGTACTGGGACGGCTCACGGGGAGCTGTTTTTT
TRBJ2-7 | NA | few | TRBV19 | CASRKSGLSSYEQYF | TGTGCCAGTAGGAAGAGTGGCTTAAGCTCCTACGAGCAGTACTTC
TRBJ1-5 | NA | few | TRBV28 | CASLIGGFNQPQHF | TGTGCCAGCCTCATCGGCGGATTCAATCAGCCCCAGCATTTT
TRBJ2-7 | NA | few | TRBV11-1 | CASSRTLYEQYF | TGTGCCAGCAGCCGGACACTCTACGAGCAGTACTTC
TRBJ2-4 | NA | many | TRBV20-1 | CSAFRTPQNIQYF | TGCAGTGCTTTTCGGACACCCCAAAACATTCAGTACTTC
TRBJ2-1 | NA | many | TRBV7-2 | CASSPGPLSSYNEQFF | TGTGCCAGCAGCCCGGGACCGTTAAGCTCCTACAATGAGCAGTTCTTC
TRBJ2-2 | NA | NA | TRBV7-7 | CASSRKQTGELFF | TGTGCTAGCAGTCGTAAGCAGACCGGGGAGCTGTTTTTT
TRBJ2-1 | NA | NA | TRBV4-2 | CASSQEYASQSSYNEQFF | TGTGCCAGCAGCCAAGAGTACGCCTCCCAGAGCTCCTACAATGAGCAGTTCTTC
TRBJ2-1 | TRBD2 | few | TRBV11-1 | CASSLRTSGSFDEQFF | TGTGCCAGCAGCCTTAGGACTAGCGGGAGCTTCGATGAGCAGTTCTTC
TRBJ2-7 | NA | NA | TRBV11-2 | CASSLEGRDYEQYF | TGTGCCAGCAGCTTAGAGGGCAGGGACTACGAGCAGTACTTC
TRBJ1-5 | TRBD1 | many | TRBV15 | CATSRDIRTGRGGQPQHF | TGTGCCACCAGCAGAGATATAAGGACAGGGAGGGGCGGCCAGCCCCAGCATTTT
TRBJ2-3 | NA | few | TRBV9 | CASSVISNTDTQYF | TGTGCCAGCAGCGTAATATCGAACACAGATACGCAGTATTTT
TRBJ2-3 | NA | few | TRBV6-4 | CASSDSGTTDTQYF | TGTGCCAGCAGTGACTCGGGAACCACAGATACGCAGTATTTT
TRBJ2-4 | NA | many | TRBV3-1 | CASSHLRVASRGAKNIQYF | TGTGCCAGCAGCCACCTCCGAGTCGCCTCCAGGGGCGCCAAAAACATTCAGTACTTC
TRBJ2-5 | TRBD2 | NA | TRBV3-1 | CASSQTGTSRETQYF | TGTGCCAGCAGCCAAACCGGGACTAGTAGAGAGACCCAGTACTTC
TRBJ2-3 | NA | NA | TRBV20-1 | CSAPSYAGKTQYF | TGCAGTGCCCCTTCCTATGCCGGGAAAACGCAGTATTTT
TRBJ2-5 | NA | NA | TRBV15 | CATGGWGGQETQYF | TGTGCCACCGGGGGCTGGGGCGGCCAAGAGACCCAGTACTTC
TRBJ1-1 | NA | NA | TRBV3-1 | CASSRQRGTEAFF | TGTGCCAGCAGCCGACAGCGAGGCACTGAAGCTTTCTTT
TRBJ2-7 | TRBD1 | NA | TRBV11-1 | CASSVGQGTPYEQYF | TGTGCCAGCAGCGTGGGACAGGGGACCCCCTACGAGCAGTACTTC
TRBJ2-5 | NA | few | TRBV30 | CAWRVAGTETQYF | TGTGCCTGGAGAGTGGCCGGGACGGAGACCCAGTACTTC
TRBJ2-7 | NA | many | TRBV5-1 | CASSLAPANYEQYF | TGCGCCAGCAGCTTGGCTCCCGCTAACTACGAGCAGTACTTC
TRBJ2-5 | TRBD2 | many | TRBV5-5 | CASSSGTSGGAGETQYF | TGTGCCAGCAGCTCCGGGACTAGCGGGGGGGCCGGTGAGACCCAGTACTTC
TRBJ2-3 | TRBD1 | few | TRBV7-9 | CASSLGRGQDTQYF | TGTGCCAGCAGCTTAGGCAGGGGGCAAGATACGCAGTATTTT
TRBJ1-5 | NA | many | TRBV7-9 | CASSLAGQPQHF | TGTGCCAGCAGCTTAGCGGGTCAGCCCCAGCATTTT